This T cell receptor (beta chain) stems from a study of T cell clonotyping in hematopoietic cell transplantation (dated by TCRdb to the early 2020s). Regarding the complete study: The study collected roughly 150 blood samples from approximately 35 consecutive transplant recipients and their related donors. Recruitment of patients ran from 2015 to early 2017, and follow-up continued until late 2020 or until death. Results the study describes overall, beyond this receptor: Inverse Simpson Index values from donors and from recipients before transplant predicted broader TCR repertoire diversity after transplant. Sample size was limited, and cells were not sorted, so CD4 and CD8 repertoire contributions could not be separated. Recipient repertoires showed only a small fraction of overlap with donor repertoires, and over 95% appeared de novo at the given depth. After transplant, TCR diversity in recipients dropped, and pathologically expanded clonotypes increased progressively from day 30 to day 180.

In the paper's terms, the time point label means: 30 days after allo-HCT. Recipient blood was collected about 28 days before transplant and at days 30, 100 and 180 after transplant. Nuclei Lysis Solution was used to extract genomic DNA from fresh or cryopreserved unfractionated peripheral blood mononuclear cells. This clone showed up just once. Which antigen it targets is not known. No qualities accompany the bases; no much larger clone lies one base away. TCR beta CDR3 regions were amplified from genomic DNA with the immunoSEQ assay, a bias-controlled multiplex PCR using V- and J-specific primers. A second PCR step added a proprietary barcode and Illumina adapter sequences to the CDR3 amplicons. An Illumina MiSeq instrument was used for sequencing of the CDR3 libraries. The authors processed their data as follows. Export and quality control were done with immunoSEQ Analyzer 3.0, while downstream analyses used R Bioconductor and Immunarch. Only productive rearrangements within the normalized downsampled data set were used in the calculation of repertoire metrics. Clonotypes larger than 5 templates in the normalized cohort were defined as pathologically expanded. Repertoire diversity was measured with the Inverse Simpson Index. To capture all clonotypes, CMV-specificity analyses were performed on the non-normalized data set. Drawn from immuneACCESS, this table holds only the in-frame rearrangements with V and J called that TCRdb kept. Clones are partly lost; checked studies trace under half to an unresolved V gene and leave the rest unexplained. V, J and clone size derive from that table, while D and trimming were established from the DNA sequence. This sample comprises about 11,000 clones, around 45% of them detected only once. The ten biggest clones cover over 7% of the sample.

The CDR3 goes from the cysteine to the phenylalanine over 13 residues. Only CDR3 DNA remains: 39 bases, in frame from the first base. Relative to germline, V is 5 bases shorter and J is 3 bases shorter, with 11 bases between their ends. As encoded in the germline V gene, CDR1 is SGHTA while CDR2 is FQGTGA. The source of this sequence is a male patient aged 50 to 59 who had an allogeneic stem cell transplant from an unrelated donor, so the T cells may come from the graft donor. Some clones in this sample may be carry-over from other donors' samples. In this chain, TRBV7-3 is recombined with TRBJ2-7; the D gene is perhaps TRBD2, from 6 matching bases. Here the sequenced sample was PBMCs, taken 30 days after allogeneic stem cell transplant. The DNA sequence is TGTGCCAGCAGCATCGGGACTGGCTACGAGCAGTACTTC. Its coded protein is CASSIGTGYEQYF.